This TCR beta chain derives from a study of shared clonotypes between healthy human individuals. Genomic DNA (from each subset) was split evenly across several immunoSEQ plates. Some clones are missing from TCRdb's copy, which holds only in-frame ones; the method was immunoSEQ multiplex PCR. This sample has about 2.2 million clones; 85% to 95% occur once, and the top ten carry approximately 1.7%. Germline-derived CDR1 and CDR2 are LGHNA and YSLEER. The CDR3 runs to 14 residues. Trimming stripped 2 bases from V and 4 bases from J, with 8 bases between. CD45RO negativity and positive selection for CCR7 defined naive CD8 cells, a population that excluded terminally differentiated effector memory CD45RA+ cells.

The sample consisted of naive CD8+ T cells from PBMCs. The source of this sequence is a man aged 18 to 30 in good health. Some clones in this sample may be carry-over from other donors' samples. V and J are TRBV4-3 and TRBJ2-2; D gene ambiguous. The CDR3 reads CASSQLQLTGELFF. CDR3 bases: TGCGCCAGCAGCCAACTTCAGCTCACCGGGGAGCTGTTTTTT.